These 3 T cell receptor beta chains share one sample of origin, sequenced in a study of beta chain features in type 1 diabetes. Reverse transcribing all isolated RNA meant expressed TCRB transcripts were sequenced. Profiling relied on immunoSEQ multiplex PCR, and the TCRdb table lists in-frame clones only, not all of them. This sample has some 220,000 clones; approximately 11% occur once, and the top ten carry over 1%. The specimen sequenced was central memory CD4+ T cells from blood. These receptors all come from a man aged 18 to 30 in good health.

DNA for the CDR3: TGTGCCAGCAGCTTAATGGTGGGACAGCTTTCTGAAGCTTTCTTT. Protein: CASSLMVGQLSEAFF. The rearrangement joins TRBV7-2 to TRBJ1-1, with TRBD1 matching over 7 bases. Germline V gives CDR1 SGHTA, CDR2 FQGNSA. The V segment lost 2 bases and the J segment 6 bases; nucleotides outside the gene matches: 9. This CDR3 region has 15 residues. Looking up the rest from reference TRBV7-2 and TRBJ1-1 gives the full variable domain: GAGVSQSPSNKVTEKGKDVELRCDPISGHTALYWYRQSLGQGLEFLIYFQGNSAPDKSGLPSDRFSAERTGGSVSTLTIQRTQQEDSAVYLCASSLMVGQLSEAFFGQGTRLTVV.

Ten or more counts support this clone. This chain connects TRBV7-2 to TRBJ1-1, with D uncertain. Germline V gives CDR1 SGHTA, CDR2 FQGNSA. V lost 4 bases, J lost 1 base, and 7 bases lay in between. The CDR3 runs to 13 residues. The CDR3 DNA reads TGTGCCAGCAGCTCCCAGAGGAACACTGAAGCTTTCTTT. As protein: CASSSQRNTEAFF.

This clone was seen a few times. The gene calls are TRBV4-2 and TRBJ2-3; D tentatively reads TRBD1 or TRBD2 (5 bases each). This CDR3 is built from 15 residues. From germline, CDR1 is LGHNA and CDR2 YNFKEQ. V was clipped by 1 base and J by 4 bases, with 12 bases between them. The CDR3 protein is CASSQVALGADTQYF. CDR3 DNA: TGTGCCAGCAGCCAAGTGGCCCTGGGGGCAGATACGCAGTATTTT.